A selection of T cell receptor beta chains follows, all from one sample in a study of T cell repertoires in cytomegalovirus infection. TCRdb redid the calling of the reads with MiXCR, one entry per CDR3 protein. The sample yields fewer than 350,000 distinct CDR3 sequences, over 7.5% seen once. Sequencing used PBMCs. All receptors derive from a human donor in good health (CMV status not recorded). Some clones in this sample may be carry-over from other donors' samples. Both conserved end residues are part of each CDR3. Fields, in order: D gene, J gene, clone size, V gene, CDR3 protein, CDR3 DNA. D genes are given only for firm matches. The size of a clone is reported for some rows only, either as once, few or many, or as a class for expanded clones.

. | TRBJ2-1 | . | TRBV6-8 | CASWAGNNEQFF | TGTGCCAGCTGGGCGGGGAACAATGAGCAGTTCTTC
. | TRBJ2-5 | . | TRBV10-1 | CASSDRVGETQYF | TGCGCCAGCAGTGACAGGGTTGGAGAGACCCAGTACTTC
. | TRBJ2-5 | many | TRBV7-2 | CASSNIQGFQETQYF | TGTGCCAGCAGCAATATCCAGGGGTTCCAAGAGACCCAGTACTTC
. | TRBJ2-7 | few | TRBV6-6 | CASSYSRRGSYEQYF | TGTGCCAGCAGTTACTCGAGAAGGGGCTCCTACGAGCAGTACTTC
. | TRBJ1-5 | once | TRBV6-2/TRBV6-3 | CASSSPGERGSNQPQHF | TGTGCCAGCAGTTCACCAGGGGAACGGGGAAGCAATCAGCCCCAGCATTTT
. | TRBJ1-4 | . | TRBV7-2 | CASSLEARSNEKLFF | TGTGCCAGCAGCTTAGAGGCGAGATCCAATGAAAAACTGTTTTTT
TRBD1 | TRBJ1-2 | many | TRBV12-3/TRBV12-4 | CASSPGQGIANYGYTF | TGTGCCAGCAGTCCGGGACAGGGAATCGCTAACTATGGCTACACCTTC
. | TRBJ2-1 | many | TRBV7-9 | CASSALGNGEQFF | TGTGCCAGCAGCGCCCTAGGTAACGGTGAGCAGTTCTTC
. | TRBJ1-5 | few | TRBV28 | CASSTPRNNQPQHF | TGTGCCAGCAGTACCCCGAGGAATAATCAGCCCCAGCATTTT
. | TRBJ2-1 | few | TRBV28 | CASSFIKNYNEQFF | TGTGCCAGCAGTTTCATCAAAAACTACAATGAGCAGTTCTTC
. | TRBJ2-1 | few | TRBV11-1 | CASSLAFFSWSYNEQFF | TGTGCCAGCAGCTTAGCGTTTTTTTCGTGGTCCTACAATGAGCAGTTCTTC
. | TRBJ1-1 | . | TRBV28 | CASSPRGGLGGTEAFF | TGTGCCAGCAGTCCCCGGGGTGGGTTGGGGGGTACTGAAGCTTTCTTT
TRBD2 | TRBJ2-1 | many | TRBV7-2 | CASSLVGGGGSYNEQFF | TGTGCCAGCAGTCTCGTTGGGGGGGGGGGTTCCTACAATGAGCAGTTCTTC
TRBD1 | TRBJ2-3 | many | TRBV11-3 | CASSSTGTGGPDTQYF | TGTGCCAGCAGCTCCACCGGGACAGGGGGCCCAGATACGCAGTATTTT
. | TRBJ2-5 | few | TRBV30 | CAWETVQETQYF | TGTGCCTGGGAGACAGTTCAAGAGACCCAGTACTTC
. | TRBJ1-1 | many | TRBV20-1 | CSASTGSIEAFF | TGCAGTGCAAGTACAGGGTCTATTGAAGCTTTCTTT
. | TRBJ1-5 | . | TRBV4-2 | CASSQSRDQPQHF | TGTGCCAGCAGCCAGAGCAGGGATCAGCCCCAGCATTTT
. | TRBJ1-3 | many | TRBV12-3/TRBV12-4 | CASKGEANTIYF | TGTGCCAGCAAGGGGGAGGCGAACACCATATATTTT
. | TRBJ1-2 | few | TRBV12-3/TRBV12-4 | CASNSQGPYYGYTF | TGTGCCAGCAACTCACAGGGACCCTACTATGGCTACACCTTC
TRBD2 | TRBJ2-3 | many | TRBV7-2 | CASSSRLAEHKYF | TGTGCCAGCAGCTCGCGACTAGCGGAGCATAAGTATTTT
. | TRBJ1-2 | . | TRBV4-1 | CASSQPGELSYGYTF | TGTGCCAGCAGCCAACCCGGTGAACTGTCCTATGGCTACACCTTC
. | TRBJ2-6 | . | TRBV9 | CASSGKTVTSGANVLTF | TGTGCCAGCAGCGGAAAAACGGTGACCTCTGGGGCCAACGTCCTGACTTTC
. | TRBJ2-7 | . | TRBV7-6 | CASSLALPSGEQYF | TGTGCCAGCAGTTTGGCCCTGCCCTCGGGAGAGCAGTACTTC
. | TRBJ2-3 | . | TRBV9 | CASSSDWSTDTQYF | TGTGCCAGCAGCTCAGACTGGAGCACAGATACGCAGTATTTT
. | TRBJ1-1 | few | TRBV28 | CASKRPGAGAEAFF | TGTGCCAGCAAAAGGCCGGGGGCAGGAGCTGAAGCTTTCTTT